This T cell receptor (beta chain) appears in the sequencing data of a study of blood T cells in healthy people across ages. Study-wide results and caveats: With naive T cell percentage, TCR beta diversity showed a strong correlation.

Remarks on this clonotype: Its antigen is as yet unknown.

The second PCR ran roughly 7 to 11 cycles with a sample-barcoded 5' primer and J-beta primers. TCRdb passed the 5' RACE reads through MiXCR, listing each CDR3 protein once. In the table there are 650,000 to 1,000,000 distinct CDR3 sequences, roughly 40% of which are singletons. CDR3 length: 14 amino acids. Trimming removed 6 bases from V and 3 bases from J, with 15 bases in between. CDR1 and CDR2 from the germline V gene are MNHEY and SVGEGT. The sequencing sample was made of blood. This chain connects TRBV6-2 or TRBV6-3 to TRBJ2-7; D assignment may be TRBD1 or TRBD2 (5 bases each). The clonotype originates from a young man in good health. CDR3 in DNA: TGTGCCAGCAGCCCCGGGGCAGAAATCTACGAGCAGTACTTC. Translation: CASSPGAEIYEQYF.